The 7 T cell receptor beta chains given below trace back to one sample, sequenced in a study of neurological immune-mediated disorders. Each CDR3 protein is one row after TCRdb ran MiXCR on the 5' RACE reads. The table shows over 55,000 distinct CDR3 sequences, with around 10% occurring only once. The time point was: longitudinal time-point 1 (baseline). The specimen sequenced was PBMCs. These receptors were taken from a male donor with HTLV-1-associated myelopathy (HAM/TSP).

The chain carries TRBV28 and TRBJ1-1, with no clear D. This CDR3 region has 14 residues. Germline V gene data show CDR1 as MDHEN and CDR2 as SYDVKM. Trimming stripped 4 bases from V and 1 base from J, with 10 bases between. CDR3 DNA: TGTGCCAGCAGTTCCCAGTTGGCGAACACTGAAGCTTTCTTT. Protein product: CASSSQLANTEAFF. Variable domain in full (rest from reference TRBV28 and TRBJ1-1): DVKVTQSSRYLVKRTGEKVFLECVQDMDHENMFWYRQDPGLGLRLIYFSYDVKMKEKGDIPEGYSVSREKKERFSLILESASTNQTSMYLCASSSQLANTEAFFGQGTRLTVV.

This clonotype was observed at least ten times. The rearrangement joins TRBV28 to TRBJ2-3; no firm D call. The CDR3 sequence is 16 residues long. V was cut by 4 bases and J by 2 bases, with 16 bases left in between. Germline values: CDR1 MDHEN, CDR2 SYDVKM. CDR3 nucleotide sequence: TGTGCCAGCAGTTCCCCTCCGACTGTATCCACAGATACGCAGTATTTT. Amino acids: CASSSPPTVSTDTQYF.

This clonotype appeared many times. The rearrangement uses TRBV20-1 and TRBJ2-1; 9 nucleotides match TRBD2. From germline, CDR1 is DFQATT and CDR2 SNEGSKA (reference sequence). V lost 1 base and J lost 5; bases outside the gene matches: 6. The CDR3 is 15 amino acids. CDR3 in DNA: TGCAGTGCTAGAGTTGGGGCGGGGGGGGACAATGAGCAGTTCTTC. Protein sequence: CSARVGAGGDNEQFF.

This clonotype showed up many times. The chain employs TRBV6-1 and TRBJ2-2, with D possibly matching TRBD2 (5 bases). Germline CDR1 is MNHNS and CDR2 is SASEGT. The CDR3 runs 16 residues. The germline V and J ends were trimmed by 8 bases and 3 bases, with 19 bases remaining between them. The CDR3 DNA follows: TGTGCCAGCTCCTCTCTGGGGTCGGGGTACACCGGGGAGCTGTTTTTT. Amino acids: CASSSLGSGYTGELFF.

This clonotype was recorded many times. The chain uses TRBV7-2 and TRBJ2-1, with D hard to call. The CDR3 consists of 15 residues. With 6 bases removed from V and 0 bases from J, the gap between germline ends came to 12 bases. CDR1 SGHTA and CDR2 FQGNSA come from the germline V gene. DNA of the CDR3: TGTGCCAGCAGTCGCGACGGAAGCTCCTACAATGAGCAGTTCTTC. Its protein is CASSRDGSSYNEQFF.

This clonotype appeared many times. The V call is TRBV6-5, the J call TRBJ2-7; 9 positions match TRBD1. This CDR3 region has 15 residues. Trimming at V came to 5 bases and at J to 2 bases, leaving 7 bases not matched to a gene. Germline CDR1 and CDR2: MNHEY and SVGAGI. In DNA, the CDR3 is TGTGCCAGCAGTAGCGGACAGGGGATTACCTACGAGCAGTACTTC. The encoded protein is CASSSGQGITYEQYF.

This clonotype showed up many times. The chain recombines TRBV27 with TRBJ2-7; 8 positions agree with TRBD1. This CDR3 has 17 residues. The V segment lost 5 bases and the J segment 0 bases; nucleotides outside the gene matches: 12. Germline lookup yields CDR1 MNHEY and CDR2 SMNVEV (reference sequence). CDR3 coding DNA: TGTGCCAGCAGTGAGGGTTGGGGACAGGCGTACTCCTACGAGCAGTACTTC. It specifies CASSEGWGQAYSYEQYF.